These 32 T cell receptor beta chains were all obtained from the same sample, sequenced in a study of OX40 agonist ivuxolimab in advanced cancers. Measured with immunoSEQ multiplex PCR; TCRdb has only the in-frame clones, and not every one. Here the sample spans under 95,000 clones, approximately 85% being singletons. The material sequenced was CD4+ or CD8+ T cells sorted from blood, taken in a trial of the OX40 agonist ivuxolimab. The origin of the receptors is an adult with an advanced solid tumor such as melanoma, head and neck, liver or kidney cancer.

The chain has TRBV7-2 and TRBJ1-6, with D hard to call. V lost 1 base and J lost 2, with 6 bases in between. This CDR3 spans 15 amino acids. Looked up from germline, CDR1 is SGHTA and CDR2 is FQGNSA. The CDR3: CASSLDSAYNSPLHF. CDR3 coding DNA: TGTGCCAGCAGCTTAGACAGTGCCTATAATTCACCCCTCCACTTT.

This rearrangement joins TRBV7-2 to TRBJ1-1; a possible D gene is TRBD1 (5 bases). This CDR3 is built from 12 residues. V was trimmed by 4 bases and J by 7 bases, leaving 10 bases between them. Looked up from germline, CDR1 is SGHTA and CDR2 is FQGNSA. This CDR3 is CASSWGRGEAFF. DNA of the CDR3: TGTGCCAGCAGCTGGGGCCGGGGTGAAGCTTTCTTT.

The genes are TRBV7-2 and TRBJ1-1; unclear D gene. Germline V gene lookup returns CDR1 SGHTA and CDR2 FQGNSA. The CDR3 covers 14 residues. V was cut by 3 bases and J by 0 bases, with 8 bases left in between. Written as DNA, the CDR3 is TGTGCCAGCAGCTTTCGGCAGATGAACACTGAAGCTTTCTTT. As protein: CASSFRQMNTEAFF.

The chain is built from TRBV10-2 and TRBJ2-7, with 7 bases that match TRBD1. This CDR3 has 13 amino acids. The germline CDR1 and CDR2 sequences are WSHSY and SAAADI. V gave up 7 bases and J gave up 6 bases; unmatched junction bases: 9. CDR3 in DNA: TGCGCCAGCACCCCTGGGACAGCCAGCGAGCAGTACTTC. Its protein is CASTPGTASEQYF.

The rearrangement links TRBV6-5 to TRBJ2-1, with TRBD2 identical over 7 bases. Germline CDR1 reads MNHEY; CDR2 reads SVGAGI. There are 14 residues in the CDR3. The ends lost 2 bases at V and 7 bases at J; junction bases unmatched: 5. The CDR3 is CASSYRGRSNEQFF. CDR3 in DNA: TGTGCCAGCAGTTACCGCGGGAGATCAAATGAGCAGTTCTTC.

The table lists this clone with a count of one. The J gene is TRBJ2-1, the V gene TRBV11-2; D is undetermined. Trimming cost V 3 bases and J 3 bases, with 12 bases left between them. CDR1 is SGHAT and CDR2 is FQNNGV in the germline V gene. The CDR3 spans 15 residues. As DNA, the CDR3 is TGTGCCAGCAGCTTCTTCCGGTGGGGCTACAATGAGCAGTTCTTC. Amino acids: CASSFFRWGYNEQFF.

The rearrangement links TRBV18 to TRBJ2-3; TRBD2 agrees at 7 bases. The germline gives CDR1 KGHSH, CDR2 LQKENI. V was pared by 3 bases and J by 3 bases, with 9 bases of the junction left unmatched. The CDR3 is 16 amino acids. CDR3 sequence reads: CASSPFRGRGTDTQYF. The CDR3 DNA reads TGTGCCAGCTCACCGTTCCGCGGGAGAGGAACAGATACGCAGTATTTT.

V gene TRBV6-5 combines with J gene TRBJ1-1; 8 bases agree with TRBD1. The germline CDR1 and CDR2 sequences are MNHEY and SVGAGI. Germline trimming cut 6 bases from V and 1 base from J; bases unmatched to any gene: 4. The CDR3 contains 14 residues. The CDR3 DNA reads as TGTGCCAGCAGCTCCGGGACAGGGAACACTGAAGCTTTCTTT. It translates to CASSSGTGNTEAFF.

The J gene is TRBJ2-2, the V gene TRBV4-1; 11 bases map to TRBD2. Trimming cost V 6 bases and J 2 bases; bases outside gene matches: 11. Germline values: CDR1 MGHRA, CDR2 YSYEKL. This CDR3 contains 18 residues. For the CDR3, the DNA is TGCGCCAGCAGAGAGCGAGAGACTAGCGGGGCAAACACCGGGGAGCTGTTTTTT. Protein: CASRERETSGANTGELFF.

The rearrangement links TRBV5-6 to TRBJ2-1, with TRBD1 identical over 7 bases. The CDR3 spans 16 residues. Germline lookup yields CDR1 SGHDT and CDR2 YYEEEE. Trimming cost V 2 bases and J 6 bases; bases outside gene matches: 11. CDR3 in DNA: TGTGCCAGCAGCTTTCGAACAGGGGCCCTCCCCAATGAGCAGTTCTTC. Amino acids: CASSFRTGALPNEQFF.

The chain uses TRBV7-2 and TRBJ2-5; D remains unclear. The CDR3 totals 12 residues. Trimming removed 8 bases from V and 4 bases from J, with 11 bases in between. CDR1 SGHTA and CDR2 FQGNSA come from the germline V gene. Written as DNA, the CDR3 is TGTGCCAGCCAACCGGATGGAGAGACCCAGTACTTC. This encodes CASQPDGETQYF.

This clone was counted a single time. V is TRBV11-2 and J is TRBJ1-1; tentative D call: TRBD1 (5 bases). The V gene lost 1 base and the J gene lost 7 bases, with 10 bases spanning the gap. CDR1 is SGHAT, CDR2 FQNNGV, per germline. The CDR3 runs to 13 residues. The CDR3 spells CASSLAGGDEAFF. For the CDR3, the DNA is TGTGCCAGCAGCTTAGCGGGGGGGGATGAAGCTTTCTTT.

The chain uses TRBV2 and TRBJ2-7; 7 nucleotides agree with TRBD1. Germline CDR1 reads SNHLY; CDR2 reads FYNNEI. The J segment lost 0 bases and the V segment lost 4 bases, leaving 9 bases of the junction unmatched. The CDR3 spans 16 residues. The chain's CDR3 is CASSGFWGQRSYEQYF. The CDR3, as DNA: TGTGCCAGCAGTGGCTTCTGGGGACAGCGCTCCTACGAGCAGTACTTC. The variable domain in full, completed from reference TRBV2 and TRBJ2-7, reads EPEVTQTPSHQVTQMGQEVILRCVPISNHLYFYWYRQILGQKVEFLVSFYNNEISEKSEIFDDQFSVERPDGSNFTLKIRSTKLEDSAMYFCASSGFWGQRSYEQYFGPGTRLTVT.

This chain links TRBV7-2 with TRBJ2-5; TRBD1 agrees at 9 bases. From germline, CDR1 is SGHTA and CDR2 FQGNSA. CDR3 size: 15 residues. Unmatched junction bases numbered 5, after V lost 1 base and J lost 5 bases. In DNA, the CDR3 is TGTGCCAGCAGCTTAGGGACAGGGGCAGCGGAGACCCAGTACTTC. Translation: CASSLGTGAAETQYF.

The rearrangement links TRBV5-1 to TRBJ2-7, with 7 bases aligning to TRBD2. V shed 1 base and J 4 bases; nucleotides not matched to a gene: 8. The CDR3 contains 15 residues. Germline V lookup: CDR1 SGHRS, CDR2 YFSETQ. The CDR3 DNA reads as TGCGCCAGCAGCTTGCGTTCCGGGGGGTTTTACGAGCAGTACTTC. It encodes CASSLRSGGFYEQYF.

On this clone itself: Because the CDR3's place on the DNA is in doubt, the DNA is left out and the CDR3 is given as listed by TCRdb. This chain joins TRBV6-6 and TRBJ1-3; TRBD1 is the table's D call and was not checked against the DNA. The length of the CDR3 is 14 amino acids, counting both ends. From germline, CDR1 is MNHNY and CDR2 SVGAGI (reference sequence). The CDR3 spells CASSSSGQGHTIYF.

The chain combines TRBV11-2 with TRBJ2-2, with TRBD1 matching over 12 bases. Per the germline V gene, CDR1 is SGHAT and CDR2 is FQNNGV. The CDR3 spans 18 residues. The junction had 9 bases not matched to a gene; V was cut back by 0 bases and J by 7 bases. CDR3 region: CASSLDKGQGASDGELFF. DNA for the CDR3: TGTGCCAGCAGCTTAGATAAGGGACAGGGGGCTTCTGACGGGGAGCTGTTTTTT.

This chain joins TRBV21-1 and TRBJ2-1; the table's D call of TRBD2 was not tested on the DNA. TRBV21-1 is a recognized pseudogene. This CDR3 contains 21 residues. In nucleotides, the CDR3 is TGTGCCAGCAGCAAAGAAAGACGAGGGACTAGCGGGAGTGCTCCTTACAATGAGCAGTTCTTC. It is translated as CASSKERRGTSGSAPYNEQFF.

As for this clone: The identical CDR3 is also encoded by other nucleotide sequences in the sample. V gene TRBV6-1 combines with J gene TRBJ2-7; TRBD1 aligns across 8 bases. Trimming removed 5 bases from V and 0 bases from J; junction bases left unmatched: 3. The CDR3 extends over 14 amino acids. Germline CDR1 reads MNHNS; CDR2 reads SASEGT. CDR3 sequence reads: CASSRQGASYEQYF. The CDR3 coding sequence is TGTGCCAGCAGTCGTCAGGGGGCCTCCTACGAGCAGTACTTC.

This chain links TRBV7-3 with TRBJ2-2; maybe TRBD1 (5 bases). CDR1 SGHTA and CDR2 FQGTGA come from the germline V gene. V lost 6 bases, J lost 8 bases, and 19 bases lay in between. The CDR3 totals 15 residues. CDR3 coding DNA: TGTGCCAGCAGTCCCAGGGCCTTTCCTGGGGGGGAGCTGTTTTTT. It is translated as CASSPRAFPGGELFF.

This clone was picked up one time. CDR3 nucleotide sequence: TGTGCCAGCAGCTTAGGGCGGCCCAATCAGCCCCAGCATTTT. Translating gives CASSLGRPNQPQHF. The chain recombines TRBV7-8 with TRBJ1-5; no clear D gene. Germline V gives CDR1 SGHVS, CDR2 FQNEAQ. The CDR3 consists of 14 residues. The V end was cut by 1 base, the J end by 3 bases, with 7 bases between.

The V gene is TRBV2, the J gene TRBJ1-1; D is perhaps TRBD1 (6 bases). With 3 bases removed from V and 8 bases from J, the gap between germline ends came to 13 bases. This CDR3 comprises 13 residues. The germline CDR1 and CDR2 sequences are SNHLY and FYNNEI. The CDR3 loop is CASSEGALQEAFF. CDR3 nucleotides: TGTGCCAGCAGTGAGGGGGCCCTCCAGGAAGCTTTCTTT. Based on the CDR3 plus reference TRBV2 and TRBJ1-1, the full variable domain is EPEVTQTPSHQVTQMGQEVILRCVPISNHLYFYWYRQILGQKVEFLVSFYNNEISEKSEIFDDQFSVERPDGSNFTLKIRSTKLEDSAMYFCASSEGALQEAFFGQGTRLTVV.

The chain uses TRBV30 and TRBJ2-7; D unresolved. The V end was cut by 0 bases, the J end by 3 bases, with 3 bases between. The germline CDR1 and CDR2 sequences are GTSNPN and SVGIG (reference sequence). The CDR3 has 11 amino acids. CDR3 sequence (DNA): TGTGCCTGGAGTGTGAGCTACGAGCAGTACTTC. Translation: CAWSVSYEQYF.

The chain recombines TRBV6-5 with TRBJ1-1, with 7 bases fitting TRBD1. V shed 8 bases, J shed 1 base, and the junction held 7 bases outside the gene matches. The CDR3 extends over 14 amino acids. Germline CDR1 MNHEY, CDR2 SVGAGI. This chain's CDR3 is CASGPTGKNTEAFF. The CDR3 DNA sequence: TGTGCCAGCGGGCCGACAGGGAAGAACACTGAAGCTTTCTTT.

This clone was detected only a few times. V is TRBV7-9 and J is TRBJ1-6; D is unresolved. Germline CDR1 reads SEHNR; CDR2 reads FQNEAQ (reference sequence). This CDR3 is built from 14 residues. Trimming stripped 1 base from V and 9 bases from J, with 10 bases between. The CDR3 loop reads CASSLDLPFSPLHF. For the CDR3, the DNA is TGTGCCAGCAGCTTAGACCTGCCCTTTTCACCCCTCCACTTT.

The chain has TRBV9 and TRBJ2-7; a weak D match, TRBD1 (5 bases). Germline lookup yields CDR1 SGDLS and CDR2 YYNGEE. The V end lost 3 bases, the J end lost 3 bases, and 10 bases lay between the germline ends. This CDR3 spans 13 amino acids. CDR3 protein: CASSEGPGYEQYF. The CDR3 nucleotides are TGTGCCAGCAGCGAGGGGCCTGGCTACGAGCAGTACTTC.

This sequence joins TRBV11-2 and TRBJ2-1; tentatively, D is TRBD2 (6 bases). There are 15 residues in the CDR3. The V gene lost 3 bases and the J gene lost 0 bases, with 9 bases spanning the gap. Per germline, CDR1 SGHAT and CDR2 FQNNGV. The CDR3 reads CASSFGGISYNEQFF. In DNA form, the CDR3 reads TGTGCCAGCAGCTTCGGCGGGATCTCCTACAATGAGCAGTTCTTC.

This clone was counted between two and nine times. The J gene is TRBJ2-3, the V gene TRBV5-1; D not certain. The V and J ends lost 4 bases and 0 bases respectively, with 9 bases between them. The CDR3 is 14 residues long. Per germline, CDR1 SGHRS and CDR2 YFSETQ. The CDR3 nucleotides read TGCGCCAGCAGCGACCCTTCAAGCACAGATACGCAGTATTTT. Encoded protein: CASSDPSSTDTQYF.

This sequence joins TRBV5-1 and TRBJ2-7; 11 bases map to TRBD2. With V trimmed by 4 bases and J by 5 bases, 8 bases remained unmatched. The CDR3 length is 15 residues. The germline CDR1 and CDR2 sequences are SGHRS and YFSETQ. The CDR3: CASSATSGSPHEQYF. CDR3 DNA: TGCGCCAGCAGCGCAACTAGCGGGAGCCCTCACGAGCAGTACTTC.

The chain employs TRBV12-5 and TRBJ2-7; D gene ambiguous. With 8 bases removed from V and 2 bases from J, the gap between germline ends came to 10 bases. The CDR3 consists of 12 residues. Germline CDR1 is LGHNT and CDR2 is FRNRAP. In DNA form, the CDR3 reads TGTGCTAGTTCGTTCGACACCTACGAGCAGTACTTC. It is translated as CASSFDTYEQYF.

The chain links TRBV19 to TRBJ1-2; D is unresolved. Germline CDR1 LNHDA, CDR2 SQIVND (reference sequence). V was trimmed by 8 bases and J by 3 bases, leaving 13 bases between them. CDR3 length equals 13 residues. This chain's CDR3 is CASSPLSYYGYTF. The DNA of the CDR3 is TGTGCCAGTTCTCCCCTTTCTTACTATGGCTACACCTTC.

This chain links TRBV11-3 with TRBJ1-1; maybe TRBD1 (5 bases). The germline gives CDR1 SGHNT, CDR2 YENEEA. The V end lost 7 bases, the J end lost 2 bases, and 14 bases lay between the germline ends. This CDR3 is 14 amino acids long. CDR3 sequence: CASTPGNTNTEAFF. CDR3 bases: TGTGCCAGCACTCCAGGGAACACCAACACTGAAGCTTTCTTT.